The 11 T cell receptor beta chains below were found in one sample sequenced in a study of post-analysis software for immune sequencing data. General study points: Patients had higher frequencies than controls of roughly five TRBV segments, including TRBV5-6, TRBV5-1 and TRBV20-1.

The library was made from cDNA and included unique molecular identifiers. TCRdb re-called the PCR reads with MiXCR, one entry per CDR3 protein. This repertoire shows approximately 770,000 distinct CDR3 sequences, 46% found once; its top ten account for roughly 5.2%. These TCRs are of unknown antigen specificity. The sample taken for sequencing was blood. The receptors here all came from a girl aged 10 to 17 with multiple sclerosis.

The chain is built from TRBV7-6 and TRBJ2-3, with unresolved D. V gave up 0 bases and J gave up 2 bases, with 9 bases separating them. The CDR3 totals 15 residues. CDR1 is SGHVS and CDR2 is FNYEAQ in the germline V gene. CDR3 in amino acids: CASSLAWAVTDTQYF. In DNA, the CDR3 is TGTGCCAGCAGCTTAGCCTGGGCCGTCACAGATACGCAGTATTTT.

The chain has TRBV4-3 and TRBJ1-2; D is uncertain. CDR3 length equals 14 residues. V gave up 0 bases and J gave up 8 bases, with 13 bases separating them. The V gene's germline CDR1 is LGHNA and CDR2 YSLEER. CDR3: CASSQDRVDGGYTF. In DNA form, the CDR3 reads TGCGCCAGCAGCCAAGATCGGGTGGATGGGGGCTACACCTTC.

This clonotype turned up a few times. V is TRBV15 and J is TRBJ2-1; D unresolved. With 8 bases removed from V and 6 bases from J, the gap between germline ends came to 14 bases. The CDR3 is 13 residues long. From germline, CDR1 is LNHNV and CDR2 YYDKDF (reference sequence). CDR3 protein: CATSSRFGNEQFF. The CDR3 region has the DNA TGTGCCACCTCCTCTAGATTCGGCAATGAGCAGTTCTTC.

V gene TRBV12-3 or TRBV12-4 combines with J gene TRBJ1-6; 7 positions match TRBD1. This CDR3 spans 14 amino acids. V gave up 3 bases and J gave up 10 bases; unmatched junction bases: 6. The CDR3 nucleotides read TGTGCCAGCAGTTTGATGACAGGGCAGTCACCCCTCCACTTT. Amino acids: CASSLMTGQSPLHF.

This rearrangement joins TRBV2 to TRBJ2-7; TRBD1 aligns across 7 bases. Trimming removed 11 bases from V and 4 bases from J; junction bases left unmatched: 11. This CDR3 has 13 residues. From germline, CDR1 is SNHLY and CDR2 FYNNEI. The chain's CDR3 is CAGQRDSRYEQYF. CDR3 bases: TGTGCCGGCCAAAGGGACAGTCGGTACGAGCAGTACTTC.

This clonotype was recorded once. J is TRBJ1-6 and V is TRBV29-1; 7 bases match TRBD1. CDR1 is SQVTM and CDR2 is ANQGSEA in the germline V gene. J was trimmed by 9 bases and V by 6 bases; bases with no gene match: 8. This CDR3 has 13 amino acids. CDR3 protein: CSVQTGAGSPLHF. In nucleotides, the CDR3 is TGCAGCGTGCAAACAGGGGCTGGTTCACCCCTCCACTTT.

The chain employs TRBV11-2 and TRBJ1-2; D perhaps matches TRBD1 (6 bases). The CDR3 has 14 amino acids. V lost 2 bases and J lost 6, with 13 bases in between. CDR1 is SGHAT and CDR2 is FQNNGV in the germline V gene. CDR3 residues: CASSLISKGDGYTF. The CDR3 DNA follows: TGTGCCAGCAGCTTAATCTCGAAGGGGGATGGCTACACCTTC.

The gene calls are TRBV12-3 or TRBV12-4 and TRBJ2-7; possible D gene TRBD1, 6 bases. This CDR3 contains 16 residues. The V and J ends lost 3 bases and 0 bases respectively, with 15 bases between them. CDR3 sequence reads: CASSFAQGLPSYEQYF. In DNA form, the CDR3 reads TGTGCCAGCAGTTTTGCCCAGGGGCTCCCCTCCTACGAGCAGTACTTC.

V is TRBV29-1 and J is TRBJ2-5, with a tentative D call TRBD2 (5 bases). The CDR3 has 12 residues. The ends were cut back, 3 bases at V and 7 bases at J, with 12 bases in the middle. CDR1 SQVTM and CDR2 ANQGSEA come from the germline V gene. The CDR3 reads CSVDWAGRTQYF. CDR3 sequence (DNA): TGCAGCGTTGATTGGGCTGGGAGGACCCAGTACTTC.

The chain employs TRBV11-2 and TRBJ1-1; 7 bases map to TRBD1. The CDR3 sequence is 14 residues long. V shed 8 bases and J 3 bases; nucleotides not matched to a gene: 9. CDR1 and CDR2 (germline): SGHAT, FQNNGV. The CDR3 sequence is CASSRDSPHTEAFF. The CDR3, as DNA: TGTGCCAGCTCCCGGGACAGCCCACACACTGAAGCTTTCTTT.

This sequence joins TRBV28 and TRBJ1-1; TRBD1 might be the D (6 bases). CDR3 length: 11 residues. The V end lost 7 bases, the J end lost 8 bases, and 11 bases lay between the germline ends. Germline CDR1 reads MDHEN; CDR2 reads SYDVKM. CDR3 residues: CASTRGAEAFF. CDR3 in DNA: TGTGCCAGCACCCGGGGGGCCGAAGCTTTCTTT.